What follows describes a single TCR beta chain. Its antigen is not identified. V shed 4 bases, J shed 14 bases, and the junction held 8 bases outside the gene matches. CDR1 and CDR2 from the germline V gene are GTSNPN and SVGIG (reference sequence). This CDR3 has 11 residues. This sample is part of a study of CD8+ T cells in alopecia areata. General observations from the study: Scalp specimens additionally yield sequences from normal skin's resident alphabeta T cells. Normal scalp had lower clonality than lesional scalp, with alopecia totalis/universalis lesions showing this most strongly.

Using a FACSAria, the CD4+ and CD8+ T cells were sorted from the PBMCs. It was cDNA, reverse transcribed from extracted RNA, that served as the sequencing template. Sequencing used immunoSEQ multiplex PCR; TCRdb keeps in-frame clones, though not all of them. The sample has around 97,000 clones, 55% seen once; the top ten hold around 10%. The chain joins TRBV30 to TRBJ2-1, with 7 bases that match TRBD1. This receptor was identified in a human donor in good health. Input material: CD4+ T cells sorted from blood. The CDR3 sequence is CAWNRGQAKFF. The CDR3 DNA reads TGTGCCTGGAACCGAGGACAGGCTAAGTTCTTC.